The entry that follows covers one T cell receptor (beta chain) sequence. There are 14 residues in the CDR3. Germline CDR1 SNHLY, CDR2 FYNNEI. Trimming removed 6 bases from V and 1 base from J; junction bases left unmatched: 4. These data come from a study of patients and donors after allogeneic stem cell transplantation. One entry per CDR3 protein, called by TCRdb with MiXCR from the RT-PCR reads. The table records roughly 200,000 distinct CDR3 sequences, roughly two fifths of them present only once. The V call is TRBV2, the J call TRBJ1-2, with 8 bases fitting TRBD1. The TCR sequence derives from a human donor who was either an allogeneic HSCT recipient or a stem cell or donor lymphocyte infusion donor (not recorded which). It is not recorded whose cells these are; they may come from a transplant donor. Source material: blood, either unsorted or a sorted T cell fraction (not recorded which). This CDR3 reads CASSADRGNYGYTF. As DNA, the CDR3 is TGTGCCAGCAGCGCCGACAGGGGTAACTATGGCTACACCTTC. Looking up the rest from reference TRBV2 and TRBJ1-2 gives the full variable domain: EPEVTQTPSHQVTQMGQEVILRCVPISNHLYFYWYRQILGQKVEFLVSFYNNEISEKSEIFDDQFSVERPDGSNFTLKIRSTKLEDSAMYFCASSADRGNYGYTFGSGTRLTVV.